This is a list of T cell receptor beta chains from one sample in a study of T cells after yellow fever vaccination. TCRdb independently ran MiXCR on the 5' RACE reads; one entry per CDR3 protein. The repertoire has approximately 110,000 distinct CDR3 sequences, more than 7.5% of them found once; the top ten carry approximately 24%. The material was CD8+ T cells sorted from PBMCs, obtained 45 days after the yellow fever booster vaccination. The receptors shown here come from a man aged 25 to 40 who received the YFV17D yellow fever vaccine. The CDR3 runs from the conserved cysteine through the conserved F or W. A D gene is named only where the DNA matches it firmly. Size tells how often a clone was seen (once, few, many) or the class of an expanded clone, and some rows leave it out.

TRBV7-6	-	TRBJ1-4	once	TGTGCCAGCAGCGGACCTGTGGCAGGACTGTTTTTT	CASSGPVAGLFF
TRBV29-1	TRBD1	TRBJ2-1	many	TGCAGCGTTTACCCGGGACAGGGGGCATCCTACAATGAGCAGTTCTTC	CSVYPGQGASYNEQFF
TRBV14	-	TRBJ2-7	-	TGTGCCAGCAGCCAAGACCCCATTGAGGCGACCTACGAGCAGTACTTC	CASSQDPIEATYEQYF
TRBV18	-	TRBJ2-5	many	TGTGCCAGCTCAAGGGGCGGACAAGAGACCCAGTACTTC	CASSRGGQETQYF
TRBV27	TRBD2	TRBJ2-7	-	TGTGCCAGCAGTTTCTCTAGCGGGAGGCCGGGATACGAGCAGTACTTC	CASSFSSGRPGYEQYF
TRBV27	-	TRBJ2-3	many	TGTGCCAGCAGTACTTTGGGAGGGGACAGCCATACGCAGTATTTT	CASSTLGGDSHTQYF
TRBV12-3/TRBV12-4	-	TRBJ1-1	-	TGTGCCACCCCGGGTGGGGGGGTAGGCACTGAAGCTTTCTTT	CATPGGGVGTEAFF
TRBV4-2	TRBD2	TRBJ2-7	many	TGTGCCAGCAGCCCCCCGCTGACTAGCGGGATGATCTCCTACGAGCAGTACTTC	CASSPPLTSGMISYEQYF
TRBV7-6	-	TRBJ2-1	many	TGTGCCAGCAAACAAGAAAGGGATGAGCAGTTCTTC	CASKQERDEQFF
TRBV20-1	TRBD2	TRBJ2-1	many	TGCAGTGTCAGGGGACTAGCGGGAAAAGTCGAGGCAGATGAGCAGTTCTTC	CSVRGLAGKVEADEQFF
TRBV11-3	TRBD1	TRBJ2-1	-	TGTGCCAGCAGCTCCCCGGAAAGGGACAGGGGGCGCGGGGGACGGGTTGAGCAGTTCTTC	CASSSPERDRGRGGRVEQFF
TRBV9	TRBD2	TRBJ2-7	many	TGTGCCAGCAGCGTAGCTGTCGGACTAGCCTACGAGCAGTACTTC	CASSVAVGLAYEQYF
TRBV9	-	TRBJ2-3	many	TGTGCCAGCAGCCCCGACACCTCCAGGGCGGCGAATACGCAGTATTTT	CASSPDTSRAANTQYF
TRBV12-3/TRBV12-4	-	TRBJ1-1	many	TGTGCCAGCAGTTCTGAGCTACCCCGGCTTGAGGATGAAGCTTTCTTT	CASSSELPRLEDEAFF
TRBV20-1	TRBD1	TRBJ1-5	-	TGCAGTGCTAGAGATTCGGGACAGGGCGGCCAGCCCCAGCATTTT	CSARDSGQGGQPQHF
TRBV6-5	-	TRBJ2-2	-	TGTGCCAGCAGTTACTCCCGGGACGGAGCGAACACCGGGGAGCTGTTTTTT	CASSYSRDGANTGELFF
TRBV20-1	-	TRBJ2-7	many	TGCAGTGCTAGAGACCCTGGCAGCCCTCACTACGAGCAGTACTTC	CSARDPGSPHYEQYF
TRBV20-1	TRBD1	TRBJ1-2	many	TGCAGTGCTAGAGATCACGACAGGGGCTATGGCTACACCTTC	CSARDHDRGYGYTF
TRBV6-4	-	TRBJ2-3	many	TGTGCCAGCAGTAGAATTCCAGATACGCAGTATTTT	CASSRIPDTQYF
TRBV9	TRBD1	TRBJ1-3	many	TGTGCCAGCAGCGTAGTGCCAGGGGGCCATCTCTCTGGAAACACCATATATTTT	CASSVVPGGHLSGNTIYF
TRBV6-5	-	TRBJ1-1	-	TGTGCCAGCAGTTACTCGGGCGGTTTTACTGAAGCTTTCTTT	CASSYSGGFTEAFF
TRBV10-3	-	TRBJ2-7	many	TGTGCCATCAGTGAGTCCATCAACTACGAGCAGTACTTC	CAISESINYEQYF
TRBV7-8	-	TRBJ1-1	many	TGTGCCAGCAGCTTAGGGGGGGTTGAAGCTTTCTTT	CASSLGGVEAFF
TRBV24-1	-	TRBJ2-5	many	TGTGCCACCAGTGAAACAGGGCAAGAGACCCAGTACTTC	CATSETGQETQYF
TRBV5-4	TRBD2	TRBJ2-2	-	TGTGCCAGCAGCCTAACTAGCGGGCCCACCGGGGAGCTGTTTTTT	CASSLTSGPTGELFF
TRBV29-1	-	TRBJ2-7	many	TGCAGCGTTACCTGGAGATCCTACGAGCAGTACTTC	CSVTWRSYEQYF
TRBV7-8	TRBD2	TRBJ2-1	many	TGTGCCAGCAGCTTAGTGGCTAGCGGAGGACCCTACAATGAGCAGTTCTTC	CASSLVASGGPYNEQFF
TRBV12-3/TRBV12-4	-	TRBJ2-2	many	TGTGCCAGCAGTTCCACCGGGGAGCTGTTTTTT	CASSSTGELFF
TRBV11-2	-	TRBJ2-7	many	TGTGCCAGCAGCTTAGCTGACTACGAGCAGTACTTC	CASSLADYEQYF
TRBV12-3/TRBV12-4	TRBD1	TRBJ1-1	few	TGTGCCAGCAGTTTAACAGGGGCTGCTGAAGCTTTCTTT	CASSLTGAAEAFF
TRBV20-1	TRBD2	TRBJ2-7	many	TGCAGTGCTAGAGTTCCGACTAGCGGTTACGAGCAGTACTTC	CSARVPTSGYEQYF
TRBV5-6	TRBD2	TRBJ2-7	few	TGTGCCAGCAGCTTGGGGACTAGCGGGAGAGACTACGAGCAGTACTTC	CASSLGTSGRDYEQYF
TRBV5-6	-	TRBJ2-7	many	TGTGCCAGTCGAGAAAGGGGGTACGAGCAGTACTTC	CASRERGYEQYF
TRBV4-2	-	TRBJ2-1	-	TGTGCCAGCGGCCCCCGGCCCTACAATGAGCAGTTCTTC	CASGPRPYNEQFF
TRBV29-1	TRBD2	TRBJ2-1	many	TGCAGCGTTGAAGGGACTAGCAAGATATACAATGAGCAGTTCTTC	CSVEGTSKIYNEQFF
TRBV7-3	TRBD1	TRBJ1-1	few	TGTGCCAGCAGCTTAAACCCAGGGGGGAACACTGAAGCTTTCTTT	CASSLNPGGNTEAFF
TRBV21-1	-	TRBJ2-1	few	TGTGCCAGCAGCAAGAACCCCCCCCCAGGGCGGGACAGGGGTAACAATGAGCAGTTCTTC	CASSKNPPPGRDRGNNEQFF
TRBV12-3/TRBV12-4	TRBD2	TRBJ2-7	-	TGTGCCAGCAGTTTCGGCGCGGGAGGTCACGAGCAGTACTTC	CASSFGAGGHEQYF
TRBV7-9	-	TRBJ1-1	few	TGTGCCAGCAGCTTAGAGATCAGGGGAGCTTTCTTT	CASSLEIRGAFF
TRBV6-1	-	TRBJ2-1	many	TGTGCCAGCAGTGAAGATCAGGTCTCCTACAATGAGCAGTTCTTC	CASSEDQVSYNEQFF
TRBV3-1	-	TRBJ1-5	many	TGTGCCAGCAGCCAACGATCCCAGCATTTT	CASSQRSQHF
TRBV5-1	-	TRBJ1-5	few	TGCGCCAGCAGTCCTCCTCCGGGACACGGCGCTTATAGCAATCAGCCCCAGCATTTT	CASSPPPGHGAYSNQPQHF
TRBV28	-	TRBJ2-3	many	TGTGCCAGCAGTCTCTTACCCATCCTCACAGATACGCAGTATTTT	CASSLLPILTDTQYF
TRBV7-2	-	TRBJ2-3	many	TGTGCCAGCAGCGTACCCAGCTCGTTCAGCACAGATACGCAGTATTTT	CASSVPSSFSTDTQYF
TRBV6-5	-	TRBJ2-3	many	TGTGCCAGCATTGACGGTTCTACGCAGTATTTT	CASIDGSTQYF
TRBV5-1	TRBD2	TRBJ2-1	many	TGCGCCAGCAGCATTAGCGGGAGTCTGTACAATGAGCAGTTCTTC	CASSISGSLYNEQFF
TRBV14	-	TRBJ2-1	many	TGTGCCAGCAGCCCATCCTTTCTAGCGCTCTACAATGAGCAGTTCTTC	CASSPSFLALYNEQFF
TRBV12-3/TRBV12-4	TRBD2	TRBJ2-7	-	TGTGCCAGCAGTTCACGGGAGGGCCTCCCCTACGAGCAGTACTTC	CASSSREGLPYEQYF
TRBV29-1	TRBD2	TRBJ2-1	many	TGCAGCTTCGGACTAGCGGGAGCCTACAATGAGCAGTTCTTC	CSFGLAGAYNEQFF
TRBV20-1	-	TRBJ1-2	few	TGCAGTGCTAGAGAGGCGGGGGGCTATGGCTACACCTTC	CSAREAGGYGYTF
TRBV4-3	TRBD1	TRBJ1-1	many	TGCGCCAGCAGCCAAGGGGACAGCTACACTGAAGCTTTCTTT	CASSQGDSYTEAFF
TRBV3-1	TRBD2	TRBJ2-3	-	TGTGCCAGCAGCCAAGATCGGGCGGGAGTCGCAGATACGCAGTATTTT	CASSQDRAGVADTQYF
TRBV20-1	-	TRBJ2-7	many	TGCAGTGCTATAAGCGTAAACTCCTACGAGCAGTACTTC	CSAISVNSYEQYF
TRBV6-5	-	TRBJ2-3	many	TGTGCCACTACCGTTTCAGATACGCAGTATTTT	CATTVSDTQYF